The 27 T cell receptor beta chains reported below all come from one sample, sequenced in a study of cytomegalovirus exposure and HLA in healthy donors (dated by TCRdb to the late 2010s). The library was prepared using the immunoSEQ multiplex PCR assay. The multiplex PCR relied on a mix of 60 forward primers for TCR Vbeta segments and 13 reverse primers for TCR Jbeta segments. Entries here come from immuneACCESS through TCRdb and include only in-frame sequences with V and J called. Some clones fail to appear in such tables; in the studies checked, an unresolved V gene covers under half of the shortfall, and the cause of the remainder is unknown. The sample's clone listing holds over 45,000 clones. The ten largest clones take up 2.1% of the sample. The sequenced sample consisted of PBMCs. These receptors were obtained from a woman in her late teens or twenties in good health and CMV-seronegative.

This rearrangement joins TRBV5-1 to TRBJ2-7; 8 nucleotides align to TRBD1. The germline CDR1 and CDR2 sequences are SGHRS and YFSETQ. The trim removed 4 bases at V and 2 bases at J, leaving 8 bases unmatched. The CDR3 runs 15 residues. The CDR3: CASSPSGTGPYEQYF. The CDR3 DNA reads as TGCGCCAGCAGCCCCTCCGGGACAGGTCCCTACGAGCAGTACTTC.

The gene calls are TRBV6-1 and TRBJ2-1; 9 nucleotides align to TRBD2. J was trimmed by 6 bases and V by 2 bases; bases with no gene match: 5. The germline gives CDR1 MNHNS, CDR2 SASEGT. CDR3 length: 15 amino acids. DNA for the CDR3: TGTGCCAGCAGTGAAAGCGGCGGGGGGGCCAATGAGCAGTTCTTC. Its translation is CASSESGGGANEQFF.

The chain recombines TRBV4-2 with TRBJ2-7; no definite D call. Germline assignment: CDR1 LGHNA and CDR2 YNFKEQ. V was trimmed by 1 base and J by 4 bases, leaving 11 bases between them. There are 14 residues in the CDR3. The CDR3 coding sequence is TGTGCCAGCAGCCAAGCGTCTAGAGATTACGAGCAGTACTTC. Its protein product is CASSQASRDYEQYF.

This chain links TRBV9 with TRBJ2-7, with 10 bases fitting TRBD1. The CDR3 length is 16 residues. Trimming at V came to 0 bases and at J to 5 bases, leaving 8 bases not matched to a gene. Germline V gene lookup returns CDR1 SGDLS and CDR2 YYNGEE. CDR3 nucleotide sequence: TGTGCCAGCAGCGTAGGGGAAGGGACAGGGGTCCACGAGCAGTACTTC. It encodes CASSVGEGTGVHEQYF.

V gene TRBV9 combines with J gene TRBJ1-2; D is possibly TRBD1 (5 bases). In germline, CDR1 is SGDLS, CDR2 YYNGEE. The CDR3 covers 15 residues. V was pared by 3 bases and J by 4 bases, with 16 bases between. CDR3 DNA: TGTGCCAGCAGCGGGGGGGACCGCGATGTCTATGGCTACACCTTC. Amino acids: CASSGGDRDVYGYTF.

The rearrangement links TRBV5-1 to TRBJ2-7, with D perhaps TRBD1 (6 bases). Trimming pared 2 bases from V and 7 bases from J, leaving 19 bases between. The V gene's germline CDR1 is SGHRS and CDR2 YFSETQ. The CDR3 runs to 15 residues. CDR3 coding DNA: TGCGCCAGCAGCTTTTCAGATCCTCCCAGGGGAGAGCAGTACTTC. It yields the protein CASSFSDPPRGEQYF.

The rearrangement uses TRBV6-5 and TRBJ1-6; no definite D call. V was shortened by 2 bases and J by 10 bases, with 12 bases between the two germline ends. The length of the CDR3 is 14 residues. The germline CDR1 and CDR2 sequences are MNHEY and SVGAGI. Here the CDR3 reads CASSYAERRSPLHF. CDR3 in DNA: TGTGCCAGCAGTTACGCGGAAAGAAGATCACCCCTCCACTTT.

The chain recombines TRBV28 with TRBJ2-3, with D uncertain. V lost 5 bases and J 3 bases, leaving 3 bases between the germline ends. The CDR3 spans 11 residues. CDR1 and CDR2 (germline): MDHEN, SYDVKM. The CDR3 DNA follows: TGTGCCAGCAGTCTGACAGATACGCAGTATTTT. Residues: CASSLTDTQYF. Filled out from reference TRBV28 and TRBJ2-3, the complete variable domain reads DVKVTQSSRYLVKRTGEKVFLECVQDMDHENMFWYRQDPGLGLRLIYFSYDVKMKEKGDIPEGYSVSREKKERFSLILESASTNQTSMYLCASSLTDTQYFGPGTRLTVL.

This sequence joins TRBV4-1 and TRBJ2-3; TRBD2 matches 11 bases. The CDR3 consists of 16 residues. Germline CDR1 is MGHRA and CDR2 is YSYEKL. V gave up 2 bases and J gave up 6 bases; unmatched junction bases: 7. Written as DNA, the CDR3 is TGCGCCAGCAGCCAATATACTAGCGGGAGTTCGGATACGCAGTATTTT. The encoded protein is CASSQYTSGSSDTQYF.

The rearrangement links TRBV10-1 to TRBJ1-1; possible D gene TRBD1, 5 bases. Trimming left V 5 bases short and J 1 base short, with 14 bases between. The CDR3 totals 15 residues. CDR1 and CDR2 (germline): WNHNN, SYGVQD (reference sequence). CDR3 DNA: TGCGCCAGCAGTCCCCCGGGACTGAAGAACACTGAAGCTTTCTTT. Encoded protein: CASSPPGLKNTEAFF.

The V and J genes are TRBV5-1 and TRBJ1-2; tentative D call: TRBD1 (6 bases). Germline V gene data show CDR1 as SGHRS and CDR2 as YFSETQ. The CDR3 totals 16 residues. With 3 bases removed from V and 3 bases from J, the gap between germline ends came to 18 bases. CDR3 coding DNA: TGCGCCAGCAGCTCCCGAGATCAAACAGGGTACTATGGCTACACCTTC. Amino acids: CASSSRDQTGYYGYTF.

V is TRBV25-1 and J is TRBJ2-7; D not resolved. The length of the CDR3 is 13 residues. Germline CDR1 is MGHDK and CDR2 is SYGVNS. Trimming pared 4 bases from V and 0 bases from J, leaving 7 bases between. CDR3 DNA sequence: TGTGCCAGCAGTGGGGCCAGCTCCTACGAGCAGTACTTC. It is translated as CASSGASSYEQYF.

The chain has TRBV30 and TRBJ1-4; D is uncertain. Germline loops: CDR1 GTSNPN, CDR2 SVGIG (reference sequence). Trimming removed 7 bases at V and 5 bases at J, with 14 bases between. The CDR3 consists of 13 residues. Here the CDR3 reads CALPGVGNEKLFF. For the CDR3, the DNA is TGTGCCTTACCCGGGGTGGGGAATGAAAAACTGTTTTTT.

The rearrangement joins TRBV4-1 to TRBJ2-1, with TRBD2 matching over 9 bases. CDR1 and CDR2 from the germline V gene are MGHRA and YSYEKL. The CDR3 sequence is 17 residues long. With 1 base clipped from V and 1 base from J, the junction kept 5 bases outside the gene matches. The CDR3 DNA reads as TGCGCCAGCAGCCAAGTGGAGCGGGGGGTTTCCTACAATGAGCAGTTCTTC. This encodes CASSQVERGVSYNEQFF.

The chain couples TRBV4-1 to TRBJ2-1, with a tentative D call TRBD2 (7 bases). The germline gives CDR1 MGHRA, CDR2 YSYEKL. Trimming took 9 bases from V and 0 from J, leaving 18 bases between them. The CDR3 has 16 residues. In nucleotides, the CDR3 is TGCGCCAGTCGACTGGGCGGGGGCCACTCCTACAATGAGCAGTTCTTC. It encodes CASRLGGGHSYNEQFF.

CDR3 sequence: CASSPRGGEYRRDTQYF. CDR3 sequence (DNA): TGTGCCAGTAGCCCTCGGGGGGGAGAGTATCGAAGAGATACGCAGTATTTT. The J gene is TRBJ2-3, the V gene TRBV19; TRBD2 matches 8 bases. CDR3 length equals 17 residues. Trimming cost V 6 bases and J 5 bases; bases outside gene matches: 16. The germline CDR1 and CDR2 sequences are LNHDA and SQIVND (reference sequence).

The chain joins TRBV29-1 to TRBJ2-7; D is uncertain. The germline V and J ends were trimmed by 0 bases and 5 bases, with 14 bases remaining between them. The CDR3 has 14 residues. From germline, CDR1 is SQVTM and CDR2 ANQGSEA. The CDR3 DNA follows: TGCAGCGTTGAAGATTCCGGGTATGAGCACGAGCAGTACTTC. It yields the protein CSVEDSGYEHEQYF.

V and J are TRBV5-1 and TRBJ2-1; 8 bases are a match to TRBD1. Losses at the gene ends were 2 bases for V and 10 bases for J; bases not matched to a gene: 5. There are 13 residues in the CDR3. Germline loops: CDR1 SGHRS, CDR2 YFSETQ. CDR3 protein: CASSLLRDREQFF. CDR3 in DNA: TGCGCCAGCAGCTTACTCCGGGACAGGGAGCAGTTCTTC.

The chain employs TRBV7-9 and TRBJ2-1; tentatively, D is TRBD1 (6 bases). V gave up 1 base and J gave up 15 bases, with 19 bases separating them. Per the germline V gene, CDR1 is SEHNR and CDR2 is FQNEAQ (reference sequence). This CDR3 region has 14 residues. CDR3 region: CASSLGQGHPEGFF. The CDR3 DNA is TGTGCCAGCAGCTTAGGTCAGGGGCACCCCGAGGGGTTCTTC.

The genes are TRBV20-1 and TRBJ2-4; D is unclear. This CDR3 region has 10 residues. Germline assignment: CDR1 DFQATT and CDR2 SNEGSKA (reference sequence). Trimming stripped 4 bases from V and 4 bases from J, with 2 bases between. The CDR3 here is CSATKNIQYF. The CDR3 region has the DNA TGCAGTGCTACTAAAAACATTCAGTACTTC.

The V gene is TRBV7-8, the J gene TRBJ1-1; weak D call: TRBD1 (6 bases). The V end lost 1 base, the J end lost 10 bases, and 19 bases lay between the germline ends. The CDR3 length is 15 residues. Per the germline V gene, CDR1 is SGHVS and CDR2 is FQNEAQ. CDR3 protein: CASSLEGVLGIGAFF. DNA for the CDR3: TGTGCCAGCAGCTTAGAGGGGGTATTGGGGATTGGAGCTTTCTTT.

The J gene is TRBJ2-7, the V gene TRBV9; 8 nucleotides align to TRBD1. Unmatched junction bases numbered 5, after V lost 0 bases and J lost 6 bases. The V gene's germline CDR1 is SGDLS and CDR2 YYNGEE. This CDR3 region has 14 residues. CDR3 bases: TGTGCCAGCAGCGTAGTCGACAGGGGAGGCGAGCAGTACTTC. Translated: CASSVVDRGGEQYF.

V and J are TRBV7-9 and TRBJ1-1; D perhaps matches TRBD1 (5 bases). Between the trimmed V and J ends, which lost 5 bases and 2 bases, there was a span of 12 bases. There are 14 residues in the CDR3. Germline V lookup: CDR1 SEHNR, CDR2 FQNEAQ (reference sequence). The CDR3 coding sequence is TGTGCCAGCAGCCTTCAGGGTAGTAACACTGAAGCTTTCTTT. It yields the protein CASSLQGSNTEAFF. Complete variable domain (other parts from reference TRBV7-9 and TRBJ1-1): DTGVSQNPRHKITKRGQNVTFRCDPISEHNRLYWYRQTLGQGPEFLTYFQNEAQLEKSRLLSDRFSAERPKGSFSTLEIQRTEQGDSAMYLCASSLQGSNTEAFFGQGTRLTVV.

The chain combines TRBV10-2 with TRBJ2-7; the match to TRBD2 covers 8 bases. The CDR3 runs 18 residues. The J segment lost 4 bases and the V segment lost 4 bases, leaving 18 bases of the junction unmatched. Germline V gene sequence: CDR1 WSHSY, CDR2 SAAADI. The CDR3 nucleotides are TGCGCCAGCAGTGGGGCCCGGGACGGCGGGGGGTCCTTTTACGAGCAGTACTTC. Protein sequence: CASSGARDGGGSFYEQYF.

The V call is TRBV29-1, the J call TRBJ1-5; 9 nucleotides line up with TRBD1. CDR1 and CDR2 from the germline V gene are SQVTM and ANQGSEA. There are 12 residues in the CDR3. After removal of 5 bases from V and 5 bases from J, the junction contained 1 base not matched to a gene. The CDR3: CSVRQGDQPQHF. CDR3 DNA: TGCAGCGTTAGACAGGGGGATCAGCCCCAGCATTTT.

V and J are TRBV10-3 and TRBJ1-6; 7 bases align to TRBD1. The junction had 2 bases not matched to a gene; V was cut back by 2 bases and J by 7 bases. CDR1 is ENHRY and CDR2 is SYGVKD in the germline V gene. The CDR3 runs 14 residues. CDR3 bases: TGTGCCATCAGTGAGGACAGGGACAATTCACCCCTCCACTTT. Protein product: CAISEDRDNSPLHF.

V usage is TRBV6-1 and J usage is TRBJ2-3; D remains ambiguous. The V and J ends lost 2 bases and 7 bases respectively, with 7 bases between them. CDR3 length equals 12 residues. Germline V gives CDR1 MNHNS, CDR2 SASEGT. As DNA, the CDR3 is TGTGCCAGCAGTGAACTGACAAATACGCAGTATTTT. Translation gives CASSELTNTQYF.